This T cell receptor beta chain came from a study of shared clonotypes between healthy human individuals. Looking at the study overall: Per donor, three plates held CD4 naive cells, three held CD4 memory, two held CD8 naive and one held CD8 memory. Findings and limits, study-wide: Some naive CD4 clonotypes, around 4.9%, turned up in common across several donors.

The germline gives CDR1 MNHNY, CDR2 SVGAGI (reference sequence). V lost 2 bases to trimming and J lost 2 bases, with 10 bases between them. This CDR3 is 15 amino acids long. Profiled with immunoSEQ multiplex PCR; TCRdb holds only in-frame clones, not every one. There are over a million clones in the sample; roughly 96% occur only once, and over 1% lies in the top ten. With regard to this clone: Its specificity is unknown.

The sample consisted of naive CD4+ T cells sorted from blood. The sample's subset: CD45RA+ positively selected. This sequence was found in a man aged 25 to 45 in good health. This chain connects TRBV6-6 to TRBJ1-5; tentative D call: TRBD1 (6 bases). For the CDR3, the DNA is TGTGCCAGCAGTTACACCAGGGGTGGCAATCAGCCCCAGCATTTT. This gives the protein CASSYTRGGNQPQHF.